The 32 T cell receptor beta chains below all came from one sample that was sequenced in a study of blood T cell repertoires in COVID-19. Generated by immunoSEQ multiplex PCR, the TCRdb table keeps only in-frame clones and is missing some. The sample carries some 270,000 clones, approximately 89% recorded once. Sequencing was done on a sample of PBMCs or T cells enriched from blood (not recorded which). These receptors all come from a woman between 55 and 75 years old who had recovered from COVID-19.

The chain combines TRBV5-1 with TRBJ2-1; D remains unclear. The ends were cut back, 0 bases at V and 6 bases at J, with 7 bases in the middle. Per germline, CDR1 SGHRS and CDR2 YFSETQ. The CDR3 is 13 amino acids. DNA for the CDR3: TGCGCCAGCAGCTTGGAGGCTAGCAATGAGCAGTTCTTC. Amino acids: CASSLEASNEQFF.

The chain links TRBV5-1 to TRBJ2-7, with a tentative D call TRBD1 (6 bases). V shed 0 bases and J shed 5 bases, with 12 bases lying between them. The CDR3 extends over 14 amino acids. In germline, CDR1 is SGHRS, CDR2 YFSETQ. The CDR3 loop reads CASSLVPGADEQYF. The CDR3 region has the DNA TGCGCCAGCAGCTTGGTTCCAGGGGCTGACGAGCAGTACTTC.

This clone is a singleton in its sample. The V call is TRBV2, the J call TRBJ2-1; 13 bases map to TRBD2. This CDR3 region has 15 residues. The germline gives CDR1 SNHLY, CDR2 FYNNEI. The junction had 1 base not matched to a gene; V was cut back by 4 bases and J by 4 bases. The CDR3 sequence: CASSAGLAGYNEQFF. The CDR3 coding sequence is TGTGCCAGCAGTGCGGGACTAGCGGGGTACAATGAGCAGTTCTTC.

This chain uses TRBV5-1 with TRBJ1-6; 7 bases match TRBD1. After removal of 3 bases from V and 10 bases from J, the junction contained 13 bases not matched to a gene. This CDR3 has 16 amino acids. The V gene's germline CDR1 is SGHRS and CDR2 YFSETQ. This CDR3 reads CASSSLYGTARSPLHF. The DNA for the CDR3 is TGCGCCAGCAGCTCACTATACGGGACAGCTCGGTCACCCCTCCACTTT. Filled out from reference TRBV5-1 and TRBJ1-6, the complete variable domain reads KAGVTQTPRYLIKTRGQQVTLSCSPISGHRSVSWYQQTPGQGLQFLFEYFSETQRNKGNFPGRFSGRQFSNSRSEMNVSTLELGDSALYLCASSSLYGTARSPLHFGNGTRLTVT.

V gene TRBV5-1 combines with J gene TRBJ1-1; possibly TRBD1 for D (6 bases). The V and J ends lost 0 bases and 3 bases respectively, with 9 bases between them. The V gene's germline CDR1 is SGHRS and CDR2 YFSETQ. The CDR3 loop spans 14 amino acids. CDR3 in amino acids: CASSLGRGYTEAFF. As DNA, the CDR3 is TGCGCCAGCAGCTTGGGAAGGGGGTACACTGAAGCTTTCTTT. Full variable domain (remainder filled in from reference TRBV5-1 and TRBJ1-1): KAGVTQTPRYLIKTRGQQVTLSCSPISGHRSVSWYQQTPGQGLQFLFEYFSETQRNKGNFPGRFSGRQFSNSRSEMNVSTLELGDSALYLCASSLGRGYTEAFFGQGTRLTVV.

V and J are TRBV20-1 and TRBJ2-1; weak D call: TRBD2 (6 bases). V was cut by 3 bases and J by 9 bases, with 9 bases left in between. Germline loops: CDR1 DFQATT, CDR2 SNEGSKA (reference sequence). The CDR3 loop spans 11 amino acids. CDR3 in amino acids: CSASWRGEQFF. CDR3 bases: TGCAGTGCTAGTTGGAGGGGTGAGCAGTTCTTC.

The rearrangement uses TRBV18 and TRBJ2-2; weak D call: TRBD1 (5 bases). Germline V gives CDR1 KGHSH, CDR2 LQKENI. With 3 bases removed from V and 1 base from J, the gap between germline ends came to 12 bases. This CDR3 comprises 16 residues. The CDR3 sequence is CASSPSRQQNTGELFF. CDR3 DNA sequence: TGTGCCAGCTCACCTTCGAGACAGCAGAACACCGGGGAGCTGTTTTTT.

The CDR3 DNA reads as TGTGCCAGTAGTAAGCCATTACCTGGAAACACCATATATTTT. As protein: CASSKPLPGNTIYF. The genes are TRBV19 and TRBJ1-3; D call uncertain. Trimming took off 4 bases at V and 2 bases at J, with 9 bases between the two ends. CDR1 is LNHDA and CDR2 is SQIVND in the germline V gene (reference sequence). The length of the CDR3 is 14 residues. The variable domain in full, completed from reference TRBV19 and TRBJ1-3, reads DGGITQSPKYLFRKEGQNVTLSCEQNLNHDAMYWYRQDPGQGLRLIYYSQIVNDFQKGDIAEGYSVSREKKESFPLTVTSAQKNPTAFYLCASSKPLPGNTIYFGEGSWLTVV.

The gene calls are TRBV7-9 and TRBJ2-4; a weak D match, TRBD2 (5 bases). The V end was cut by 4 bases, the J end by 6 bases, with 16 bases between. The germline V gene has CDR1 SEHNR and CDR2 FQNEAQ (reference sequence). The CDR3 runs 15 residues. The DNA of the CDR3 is TGTGCCAGCAGCTCCCGGGGTAGTGCCGGAAACATTCAGTACTTC. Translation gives CASSSRGSAGNIQYF.

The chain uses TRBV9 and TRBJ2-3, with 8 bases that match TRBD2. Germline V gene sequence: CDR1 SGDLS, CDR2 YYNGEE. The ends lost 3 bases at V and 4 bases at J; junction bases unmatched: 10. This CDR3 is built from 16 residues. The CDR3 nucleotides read TGTGCCAGCAGCGGGGGAGGCGGGAGGACCGCAGATACGCAGTATTTT. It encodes CASSGGGGRTADTQYF. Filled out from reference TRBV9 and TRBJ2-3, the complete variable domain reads DSGVTQTPKHLITATGQRVTLRCSPRSGDLSVYWYQQSLDQGLQFLIQYYNGEERAKGNILERFSAQQFPDLHSELNLSSLELGDSALYFCASSGGGGRTADTQYFGPGTRLTVL.

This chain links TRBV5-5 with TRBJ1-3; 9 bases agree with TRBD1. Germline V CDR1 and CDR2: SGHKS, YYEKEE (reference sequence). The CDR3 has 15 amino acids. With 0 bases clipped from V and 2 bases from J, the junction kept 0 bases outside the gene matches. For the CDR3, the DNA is TGTGCCAGCAGCTTGGGACAGGGGGCTGGAAACACCATATATTTT. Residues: CASSLGQGAGNTIYF.

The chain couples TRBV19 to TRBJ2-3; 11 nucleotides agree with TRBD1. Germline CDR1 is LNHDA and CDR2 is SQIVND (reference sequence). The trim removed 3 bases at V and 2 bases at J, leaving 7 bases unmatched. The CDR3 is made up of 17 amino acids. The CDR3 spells CASSIWRTGGNTDTQYF. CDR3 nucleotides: TGTGCCAGTAGTATTTGGAGGACAGGGGGCAACACAGATACGCAGTATTTT.

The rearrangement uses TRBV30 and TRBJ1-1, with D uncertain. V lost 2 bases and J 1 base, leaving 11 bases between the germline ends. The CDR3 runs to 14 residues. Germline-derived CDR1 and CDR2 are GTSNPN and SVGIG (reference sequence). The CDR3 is CAWSLWQANTEAFF. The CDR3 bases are TGTGCCTGGAGTCTATGGCAGGCGAACACTGAAGCTTTCTTT.

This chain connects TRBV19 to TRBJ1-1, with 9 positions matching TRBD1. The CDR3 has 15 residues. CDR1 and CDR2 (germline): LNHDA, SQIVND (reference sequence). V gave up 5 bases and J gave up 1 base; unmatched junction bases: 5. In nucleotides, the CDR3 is TGTGCCAGTAGTTCGGGACAGGGAGCGAACACTGAAGCTTTCTTT. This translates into CASSSGQGANTEAFF.

As DNA, the CDR3 is TGTGCCTGGACCAAGACAGTGAACACTGAAGCTTTCTTT. Its protein product is CAWTKTVNTEAFF. The chain couples TRBV30 to TRBJ1-1, with a tentative D call TRBD1 (5 bases). CDR3 size: 13 residues. Germline CDR1 GTSNPN, CDR2 SVGIG (reference sequence). V gave up 4 bases and J gave up 0 bases, with 9 bases separating them.

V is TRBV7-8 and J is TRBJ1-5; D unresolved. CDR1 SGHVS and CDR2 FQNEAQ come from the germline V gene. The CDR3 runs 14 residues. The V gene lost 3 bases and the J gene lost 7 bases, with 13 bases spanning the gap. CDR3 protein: CASSFLGGGQPQHF. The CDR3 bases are TGTGCCAGCAGCTTTTTAGGAGGAGGACAGCCCCAGCATTTT.

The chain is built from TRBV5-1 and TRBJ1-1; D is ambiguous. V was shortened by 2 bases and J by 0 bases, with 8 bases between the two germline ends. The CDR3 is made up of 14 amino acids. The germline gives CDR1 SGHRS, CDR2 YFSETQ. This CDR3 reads CASSLANLNTEAFF. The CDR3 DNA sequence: TGCGCCAGCAGCTTAGCCAACCTGAACACTGAAGCTTTCTTT.

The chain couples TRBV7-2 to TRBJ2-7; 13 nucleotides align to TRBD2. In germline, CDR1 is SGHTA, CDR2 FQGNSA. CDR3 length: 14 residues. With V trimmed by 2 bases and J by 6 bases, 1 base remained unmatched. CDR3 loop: CASSLRLAGGEQYF. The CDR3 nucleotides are TGTGCCAGCAGCTTACGACTAGCGGGAGGCGAGCAGTACTTC. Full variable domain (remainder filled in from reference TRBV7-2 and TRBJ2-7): GAGVSQSPSNKVTEKGKDVELRCDPISGHTALYWYRQSLGQGLEFLIYFQGNSAPDKSGLPSDRFSAERTGGSVSTLTIQRTQQEDSAVYLCASSLRLAGGEQYFGPGTRLTVT.

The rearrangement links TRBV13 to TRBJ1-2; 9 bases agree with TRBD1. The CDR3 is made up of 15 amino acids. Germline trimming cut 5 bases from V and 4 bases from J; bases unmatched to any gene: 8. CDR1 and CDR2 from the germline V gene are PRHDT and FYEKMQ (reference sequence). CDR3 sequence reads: CASSHKTGGPYGYTF. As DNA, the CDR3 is TGTGCCAGCAGCCACAAGACAGGGGGGCCCTATGGCTACACCTTC.

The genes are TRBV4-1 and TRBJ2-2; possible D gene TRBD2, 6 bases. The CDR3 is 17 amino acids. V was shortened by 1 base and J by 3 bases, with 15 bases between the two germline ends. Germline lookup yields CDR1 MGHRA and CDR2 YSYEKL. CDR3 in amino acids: CASSQGRAGTHTGELFF. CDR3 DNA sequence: TGCGCCAGCAGCCAAGGCCGAGCCGGGACTCACACCGGGGAGCTGTTTTTT.

The CDR3 DNA reads as TGTGCCAGCAAGGACACCCTCGAGCAGTACTTC. Translating gives CASKDTLEQYF. The V and J genes are TRBV28 and TRBJ2-7; TRBD1 is a possible D gene (5 bases). V lost 7 bases to trimming and J lost 6 bases, with 10 bases between them. The CDR3 consists of 11 residues. CDR1 and CDR2 from the germline V gene are MDHEN and SYDVKM.

CDR3 nucleotides: TGTGCCAGTAGCCCTCAGGGACAGACCACTGGAAACACCATATATTTT. This translates into CASSPQGQTTGNTIYF. This sequence joins TRBV19 and TRBJ1-3, with 7 bases matching TRBD1. There are 16 residues in the CDR3. CDR1 is LNHDA and CDR2 is SQIVND in the germline V gene (reference sequence). Unmatched junction bases numbered 10, after V lost 6 bases and J lost 2 bases.

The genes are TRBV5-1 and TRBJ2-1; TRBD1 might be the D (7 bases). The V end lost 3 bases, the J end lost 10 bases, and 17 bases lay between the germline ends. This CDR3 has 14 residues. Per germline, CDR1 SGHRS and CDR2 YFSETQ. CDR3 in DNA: TGCGCCAGCAGCTCTCAGGGGGGACCTGGGGAGCAGTTCTTC. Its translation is CASSSQGGPGEQFF.

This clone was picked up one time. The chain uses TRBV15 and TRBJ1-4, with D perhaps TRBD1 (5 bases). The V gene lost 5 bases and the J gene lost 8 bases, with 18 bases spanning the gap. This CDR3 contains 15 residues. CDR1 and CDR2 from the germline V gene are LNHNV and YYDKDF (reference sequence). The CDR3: CATSGGGRENEKLFF. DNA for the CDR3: TGTGCCACCAGCGGAGGAGGCAGGGAAAACGAAAAACTGTTTTTT. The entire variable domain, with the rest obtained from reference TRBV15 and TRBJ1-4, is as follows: DAMVIQNPRYQVTQFGKPVTLSCSQTLNHNVMYWYQQKSSQAPKLLFHYYDKDFNNEADTPDNFQSRRPNTSFCFLDIRSPGLGDTAMYLCATSGGGRENEKLFFGSGTQLSVL.

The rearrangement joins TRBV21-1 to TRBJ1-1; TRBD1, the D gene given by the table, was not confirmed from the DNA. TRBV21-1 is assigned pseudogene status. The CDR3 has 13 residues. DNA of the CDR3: TGTGCCAGGGGGAGAGACAGGGACACTGAAGCTTTCTTT. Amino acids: CARGRDRDTEAFF.

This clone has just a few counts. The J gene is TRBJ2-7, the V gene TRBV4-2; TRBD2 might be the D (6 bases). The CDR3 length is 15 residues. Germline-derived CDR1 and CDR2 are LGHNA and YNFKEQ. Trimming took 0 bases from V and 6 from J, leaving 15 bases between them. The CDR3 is CASSQELASSREQYF. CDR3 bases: TGTGCCAGCAGCCAAGAACTAGCATCTAGTCGCGAGCAGTACTTC.

This CDR3 reads CAIRAHREDIYNEQFF. CDR3 coding DNA: TGTGCCATCAGGGCCCATCGGGAAGACATTTACAATGAGCAGTTCTTC. The V call is TRBV10-3, the J call TRBJ2-1; TRBD2 is a possible D gene (5 bases). Trimming pared 6 bases from V and 4 bases from J, leaving 19 bases between. The CDR3 covers 16 residues. Germline CDR1 and CDR2: ENHRY and SYGVKD.

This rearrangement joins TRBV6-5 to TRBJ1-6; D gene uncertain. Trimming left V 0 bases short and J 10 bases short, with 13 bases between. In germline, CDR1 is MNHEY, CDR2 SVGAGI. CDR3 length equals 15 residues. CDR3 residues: CASSYSTRIPSPLHF. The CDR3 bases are TGTGCCAGCAGTTACTCGACACGGATCCCATCACCCCTCCACTTT.

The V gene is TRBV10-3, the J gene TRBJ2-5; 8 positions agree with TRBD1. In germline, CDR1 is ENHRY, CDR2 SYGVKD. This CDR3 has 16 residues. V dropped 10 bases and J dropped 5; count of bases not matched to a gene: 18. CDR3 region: CATAMWPTGAGETQYF. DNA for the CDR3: TGTGCCACCGCGATGTGGCCGACAGGGGCAGGGGAGACCCAGTACTTC.

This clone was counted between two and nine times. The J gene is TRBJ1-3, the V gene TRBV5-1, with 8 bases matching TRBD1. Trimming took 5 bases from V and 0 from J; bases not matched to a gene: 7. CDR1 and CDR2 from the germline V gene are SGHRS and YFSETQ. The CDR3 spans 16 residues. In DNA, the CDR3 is TGCGCCAGCAGTCCTACAGGGGGAACCTCTGGAAACACCATATATTTT. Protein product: CASSPTGGTSGNTIYF.

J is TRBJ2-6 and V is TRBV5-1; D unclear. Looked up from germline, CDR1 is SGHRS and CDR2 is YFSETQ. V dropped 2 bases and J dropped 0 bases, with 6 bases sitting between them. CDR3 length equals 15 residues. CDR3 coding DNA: TGCGCCAGCAGCTTCGCGATCTCTGGGGCCAACGTCCTGACTTTC. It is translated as CASSFAISGANVLTF.

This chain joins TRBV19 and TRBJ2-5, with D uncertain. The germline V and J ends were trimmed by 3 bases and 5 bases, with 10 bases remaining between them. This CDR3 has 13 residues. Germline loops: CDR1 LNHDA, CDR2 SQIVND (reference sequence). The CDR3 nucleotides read TGTGCCAGTAGTATTGGGCAGGTGGAGACCCAGTACTTC. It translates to CASSIGQVETQYF.